This entry features one T cell receptor (beta chain) sequence. What it binds is not known. These data come from a study of identical twins. TCRdb analysed the 5' RACE reads with MiXCR anew, one entry per CDR3 protein. The sample holds about 790,000 distinct CDR3 sequences, roughly 18% seen once. Whole-study results and caveats: Where beta out-of-frame sequences were concerned, excess twin sharing was weaker. High-abundance cord blood beta clonotypes had fewer insertions; memory repertoires showed none.

Germline V CDR1 and CDR2: MNHEY, SMNVEV (reference sequence). The CDR3 length is 16 residues. The V gene end was trimmed by 2 bases and the J gene end by 0 bases; junction bases not matched to a gene: 7. The data also belong to a second study, concerning T cells expressing NK-cell markers. Per that paper: Obtained from sorted CD3+CD56+NKG2C+, CD3+CD56+NKG2C- and CD3+CD56-NKG2C+ T cells were the TCR beta repertoires. One of eight sequenced donors was HCMV-seronegative; the other seven were seropositive.

The sample comprised PBMCs. This sequence joins TRBV27 and TRBJ2-7; 7 positions match TRBD1. This receptor was taken from a woman aged 18-29 years in good health. CDR3 protein: CASSLRGQQISYEQYF. In nucleotides, the CDR3 is TGTGCCAGCAGTTTAAGGGGACAGCAGATCTCCTACGAGCAGTACTTC.